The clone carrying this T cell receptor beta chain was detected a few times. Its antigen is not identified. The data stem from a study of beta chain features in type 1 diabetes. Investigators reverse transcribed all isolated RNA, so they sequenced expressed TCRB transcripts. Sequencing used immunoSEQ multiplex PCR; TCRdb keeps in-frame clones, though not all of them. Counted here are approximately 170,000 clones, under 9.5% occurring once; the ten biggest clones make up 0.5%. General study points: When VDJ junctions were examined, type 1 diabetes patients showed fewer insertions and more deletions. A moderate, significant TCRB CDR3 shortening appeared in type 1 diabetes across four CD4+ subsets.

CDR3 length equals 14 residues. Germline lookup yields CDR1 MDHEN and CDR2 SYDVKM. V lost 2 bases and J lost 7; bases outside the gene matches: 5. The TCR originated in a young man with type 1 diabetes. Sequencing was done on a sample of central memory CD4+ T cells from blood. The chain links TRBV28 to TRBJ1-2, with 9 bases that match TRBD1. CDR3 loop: CASSLGDRVRGYTF. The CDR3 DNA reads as TGTGCCAGCAGTTTAGGGGACAGGGTGCGTGGCTACACCTTC.